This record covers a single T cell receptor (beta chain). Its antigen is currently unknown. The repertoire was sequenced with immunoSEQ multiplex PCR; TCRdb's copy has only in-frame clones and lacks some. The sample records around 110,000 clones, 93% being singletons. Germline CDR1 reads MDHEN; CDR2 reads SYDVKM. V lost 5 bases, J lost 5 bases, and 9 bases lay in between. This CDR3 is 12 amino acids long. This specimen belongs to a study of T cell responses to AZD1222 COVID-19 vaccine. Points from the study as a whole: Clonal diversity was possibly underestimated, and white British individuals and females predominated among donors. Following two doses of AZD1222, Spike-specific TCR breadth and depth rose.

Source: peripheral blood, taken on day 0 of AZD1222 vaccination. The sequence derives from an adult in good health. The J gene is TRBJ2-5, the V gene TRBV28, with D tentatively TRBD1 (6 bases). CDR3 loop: CASSQGRETQYF. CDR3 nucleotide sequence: TGTGCCAGCAGTCAGGGGCGGGAGACCCAGTACTTC. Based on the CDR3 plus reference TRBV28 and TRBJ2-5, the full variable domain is DVKVTQSSRYLVKRTGEKVFLECVQDMDHENMFWYRQDPGLGLRLIYFSYDVKMKEKGDIPEGYSVSREKKERFSLILESASTNQTSMYLCASSQGRETQYFGPGTRLLVL.